This T cell receptor beta chain originates from a study of blood T cell repertoires in COVID-19. Looking at the study overall: T cells, B-cell-depleted T cells, or PBMCs supplied cDNA or gDNA.

Authors' analysis steps: Using reference gene primer amplification, nucleated cell counts were estimated. The method was immunoSEQ multiplex PCR; TCRdb's version includes in-frame clones alone and lacks a portion of them. V and J calls and clone size follow that table, whereas D and trimming were derived from the DNA. The table lists about 97,000 clones, 70% to 90% of them singletons. This CDR3 is built from 15 residues. The sequenced sample consisted of peripheral blood. The clonotype was recovered from a man aged 50 to 59 with active COVID-19. The chain joins TRBV21-1 to TRBJ2-2; the D segment call TRBD1 is taken from the table without a DNA check. TRBV21-1 is annotated as a pseudogene. The CDR3 sequence: CASSPPRRGTGELFF. In DNA form, the CDR3 reads TGTGCCAGCAGCCCCCCGCGAAGGGGGACCGGGGAGCTGTTTTTT.